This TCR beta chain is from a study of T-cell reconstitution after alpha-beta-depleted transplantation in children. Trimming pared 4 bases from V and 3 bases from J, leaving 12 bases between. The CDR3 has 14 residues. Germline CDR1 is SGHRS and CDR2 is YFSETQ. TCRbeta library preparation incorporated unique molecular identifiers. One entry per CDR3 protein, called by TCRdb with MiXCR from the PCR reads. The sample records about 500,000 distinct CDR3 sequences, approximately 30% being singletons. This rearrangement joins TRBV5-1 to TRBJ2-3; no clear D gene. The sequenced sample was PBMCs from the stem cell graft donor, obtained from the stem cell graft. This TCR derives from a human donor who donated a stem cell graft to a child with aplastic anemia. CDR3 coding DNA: TGCGCCAGCAGCCGGCAAGGTGGGACAGATACGCAGTATTTT. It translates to CASSRQGGTDTQYF. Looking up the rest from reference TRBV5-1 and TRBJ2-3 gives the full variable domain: KAGVTQTPRYLIKTRGQQVTLSCSPISGHRSVSWYQQTPGQGLQFLFEYFSETQRNKGNFPGRFSGRQFSNSRSEMNVSTLELGDSALYLCASSRQGGTDTQYFGPGTRLTVL.